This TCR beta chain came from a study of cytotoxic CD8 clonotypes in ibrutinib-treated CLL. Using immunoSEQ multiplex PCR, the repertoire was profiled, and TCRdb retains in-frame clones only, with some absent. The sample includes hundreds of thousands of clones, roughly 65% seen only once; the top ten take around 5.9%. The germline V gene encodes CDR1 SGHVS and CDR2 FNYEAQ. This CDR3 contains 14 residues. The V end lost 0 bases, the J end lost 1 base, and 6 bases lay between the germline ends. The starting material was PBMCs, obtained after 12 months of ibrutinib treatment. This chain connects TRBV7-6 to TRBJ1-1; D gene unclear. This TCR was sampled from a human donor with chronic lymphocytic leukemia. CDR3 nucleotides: TGTGCCAGCAGCTTAGCCTGGGAGAACACTGAAGCTTTCTTT. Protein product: CASSLAWENTEAFF.